The 26 T cell receptor beta chains given below trace back to one sample, sequenced in a study of blood T cell repertoires in COVID-19. Sequencing used immunoSEQ multiplex PCR; TCRdb keeps in-frame clones, though not all of them. The data contain approximately 350,000 clones, roughly nine tenths of them seen just once; the ten biggest clones take up under 3%. Sequencing was done on a sample of PBMCs or T cells enriched from blood (not recorded which). The receptors originated from a young woman who had recovered from COVID-19.

This chain joins TRBV27 and TRBJ2-1; D may be TRBD2 (5 bases). Germline V gene lookup returns CDR1 MNHEY and CDR2 SMNVEV (reference sequence). Trimming pared 2 bases from V and 3 bases from J, leaving 5 bases between. The CDR3 sequence is 13 residues long. The CDR3 sequence is CASSLGGYNEQFF. The CDR3 DNA reads TGTGCCAGCAGTTTAGGAGGCTACAATGAGCAGTTCTTC.

This chain links TRBV18 with TRBJ2-5, with TRBD2 as a possible D gene (6 bases). The CDR3 totals 14 residues. Between the trimmed V and J ends, which lost 1 base and 0 bases, there was a span of 6 bases. Germline V gives CDR1 KGHSH, CDR2 LQKENI. CDR3 region: CASSPLADQETQYF. For the CDR3, the DNA is TGTGCCAGCTCACCACTAGCGGACCAAGAGACCCAGTACTTC.

This CDR3 is CASSFTSGSGYEQYF. The CDR3 region has the DNA TGTGCCAGCAGCTTTACCAGCGGGAGTGGGTACGAGCAGTACTTC. This chain joins TRBV3-1 (or the pseudogene TRBV3-2) and TRBJ2-7; 8 nucleotides line up with TRBD2. V trimming: 5 bases; J trimming: 4 bases; junction bases outside the gene matches: 10. The CDR3 length is 15 residues. The germline V gene encodes CDR1 LGHDT and CDR2 YNNKEL (reference sequence).

This rearrangement joins TRBV11-3 to TRBJ1-6; D is possibly TRBD1 (6 bases). The V end was cut by 4 bases, the J end by 12 bases, with 13 bases between. The CDR3 totals 13 residues. Germline V CDR1 and CDR2: SGHNT, YENEEA. CDR3 region: CASSSGHGLPLHF. The CDR3 DNA follows: TGTGCCAGCAGCTCGGGACACGGCTTACCCCTCCACTTT.

V usage is TRBV28 and J usage is TRBJ1-4; TRBD1 agrees at 8 bases. This CDR3 spans 13 amino acids. Unmatched junction bases numbered 2, after V lost 6 bases and J lost 5 bases. Germline V CDR1 and CDR2: MDHEN, SYDVKM. The CDR3 spells CASRRDRNEKLFF. CDR3 bases: TGTGCCAGCAGGCGGGACAGGAATGAAAAACTGTTTTTT.

This sequence joins TRBV12-3 or TRBV12-4 and TRBJ2-7; tentatively, D is TRBD1 (5 bases). V gave up 6 bases and J gave up 2 bases, with 11 bases separating them. The length of the CDR3 is 13 residues. This CDR3 is CASSIGRAYEQYF. DNA for the CDR3: TGTGCCAGCAGCATTGGCAGGGCCTACGAGCAGTACTTC.

The V and J genes are TRBV6-5 and TRBJ1-2; D unresolved. From germline, CDR1 is MNHEY and CDR2 SVGAGI. V dropped 6 bases and J dropped 2 bases, with 13 bases sitting between them. This CDR3 region has 14 residues. CDR3 in DNA: TGTGCCAGCAGCCCCGGGCGGGAGAACTATGGCTACACCTTC. It specifies CASSPGRENYGYTF.

V usage is TRBV19 and J usage is TRBJ2-7; 9 bases line up with TRBD2. The CDR3 is 13 residues long. V shed 0 bases and J 7 bases; nucleotides not matched to a gene: 1. CDR1 and CDR2 (germline): LNHDA, SQIVND (reference sequence). The CDR3 region has the DNA TGTGCCAGTAGTATAGATCTAGCGGGGGAGCAGTACTTC. This codes for CASSIDLAGEQYF.

This clone was seen only once. The genes are TRBV12-5 and TRBJ1-1; D is unresolved. This CDR3 is built from 11 residues. Trimming pared 6 bases from V and 4 bases from J, leaving 6 bases between. Germline assignment: CDR1 LGHNT and CDR2 FRNRAP. The CDR3 coding sequence is TGTGCTAGTGGGAGAGCCACTGAAGCTTTCTTT. Its translation: CASGRATEAFF.

As for this clone: Other DNA sequences within the sample encode an identical CDR3. This chain joins TRBV18 and TRBJ1-5, with D unclear. The V end lost 3 bases, the J end lost 4 bases, and 7 bases lay between the germline ends. From germline, CDR1 is KGHSH and CDR2 LQKENI. CDR3 length: 13 amino acids. DNA for the CDR3: TGTGCCAGCTCACCTGGTGAGAATCAGCCCCAGCATTTT. It encodes CASSPGENQPQHF.

V gene TRBV15 combines with J gene TRBJ2-2, with D possibly matching TRBD1 (6 bases). Germline V CDR1 and CDR2: LNHNV, YYDKDF (reference sequence). The length of the CDR3 is 15 residues. Deletions cut 3 bases from V and 0 bases from J, with 8 bases between. The CDR3 DNA sequence: TGTGCCACCAGCAGGGGGACACCGAACACCGGGGAGCTGTTTTTT. Residues: CATSRGTPNTGELFF. The full variable domain, with the rest looked up from reference TRBV15 and TRBJ2-2, is DAMVIQNPRYQVTQFGKPVTLSCSQTLNHNVMYWYQQKSSQAPKLLFHYYDKDFNNEADTPDNFQSRRPNTSFCFLDIRSPGLGDTAMYLCATSRGTPNTGELFFGEGSRLTVL.

The rearrangement uses TRBV10-3 and TRBJ1-1; weak D call: TRBD1 (5 bases). CDR3 length: 14 residues. V gave up 6 bases and J gave up 2 bases, with 13 bases separating them. In germline, CDR1 is ENHRY, CDR2 SYGVKD. The CDR3 is CAIRTQVDNTEAFF. Here the CDR3 DNA reads TGTGCCATCAGGACACAGGTGGATAACACTGAAGCTTTCTTT.

The rearrangement uses TRBV2 and TRBJ2-6; 8 bases line up with TRBD1. Germline lookup yields CDR1 SNHLY and CDR2 FYNNEI. J was trimmed by 12 bases and V by 0 bases; bases with no gene match: 4. The CDR3 loop spans 14 amino acids. The CDR3, as DNA: TGTGCCAGCAGTGAAGCTTGGACAGGGACCGTCCTGACTTTC. It codes for CASSEAWTGTVLTF.

The genes are TRBV19 and TRBJ1-1; TRBD1 matches 7 bases. CDR3 length: 15 residues. V trimming: 0 bases; J trimming: 1 base; junction bases outside the gene matches: 2. From germline, CDR1 is LNHDA and CDR2 SQIVND (reference sequence). The DNA of the CDR3 is TGTGCCAGTAGTATAGAGACAGGGTGGAACACTGAAGCTTTCTTT. Amino acids: CASSIETGWNTEAFF.

The chain joins TRBV19 to TRBJ2-7; D is possibly TRBD2 (5 bases). V lost 5 bases and J 7 bases, leaving 18 bases between the germline ends. The CDR3 length is 14 residues. Germline values: CDR1 LNHDA, CDR2 SQIVND (reference sequence). CDR3 loop: CASSRAEGLGEQYF. CDR3 nucleotides: TGTGCCAGTAGTCGAGCAGAGGGTTTGGGGGAGCAGTACTTC.

The chain carries TRBV18 and TRBJ2-1; D perhaps matches TRBD2 (6 bases). The CDR3 spans 15 residues. The germline CDR1 and CDR2 sequences are KGHSH and LQKENI. The ends were cut back, 3 bases at V and 5 bases at J, with 14 bases in the middle. CDR3 in amino acids: CASSPRAGLDNEQFF. The CDR3 DNA is TGTGCCAGCTCACCTCGAGCGGGCTTAGACAATGAGCAGTTCTTC.

The rearrangement joins TRBV3-1 (or the pseudogene TRBV3-2) to TRBJ2-5; 8 positions agree with TRBD2. CDR3 size: 15 residues. V gave up 0 bases and J gave up 5 bases; unmatched junction bases: 5. Germline-derived CDR1 and CDR2 are LGHDT and YNNKEL (reference sequence). Here the CDR3 reads CASSQEQREWETQYF. For the CDR3, the DNA is TGTGCCAGCAGCCAAGAACAGCGGGAGTGGGAGACCCAGTACTTC.

The chain is built from TRBV13 and TRBJ2-3, with unresolved D. V shed 2 bases and J shed 8 bases, with 11 bases lying between them. Germline V gives CDR1 PRHDT, CDR2 FYEKMQ (reference sequence). CDR3 length equals 13 residues. The CDR3 spells CASSLFSSPTQYF. The CDR3 nucleotides are TGTGCCAGCAGCTTATTCTCCAGTCCTACGCAGTATTTT.

The chain links TRBV12-1 to TRBJ2-2; the D call of TRBD2 is as the table states it, not checked on the DNA. TRBV12-1 is a documented pseudogene. The CDR3 has 17 amino acids. The CDR3 here is CASIRDSLLPNTGELFF. Written as DNA, the CDR3 is TGTGCCAGCATCCGGGACTCCCTCCTCCCGAACACCGGGGAGCTGTTTTTT.

V gene TRBV6-5 combines with J gene TRBJ2-7; D possibly corresponds to TRBD1 (6 bases). The CDR3 loop spans 14 amino acids. Germline CDR1 MNHEY, CDR2 SVGAGI. V was trimmed by 5 bases and J by 0 bases, leaving 11 bases between them. The DNA of the CDR3 is TGTGCCAGCAGTCCGATGGACAGCTCCTACGAGCAGTACTTC. Its translation is CASSPMDSSYEQYF.

The chain couples TRBV5-6 to TRBJ1-2; TRBD1 matches 9 bases. The CDR3 covers 15 residues. CDR1 and CDR2 from the germline V gene are SGHDT and YYEEEE. Trimming at V came to 3 bases and at J to 5 bases, leaving 8 bases not matched to a gene. Written as DNA, the CDR3 is TGTGCCAGCAGCTCGCGGGACAGGGAGTTGTATGGCTACACCTTC. This encodes CASSSRDRELYGYTF. The full variable domain, its missing parts supplied by reference TRBV5-6 and TRBJ1-2, is DAGVTQSPTHLIKTRGQQVTLRCSPKSGHDTVSWYQQALGQGPQFIFQYYEEEERQRGNFPDRFSGHQFPNYSSELNVNALLLGDSALYLCASSSRDRELYGYTFGSGTRLTVV.

For this clone: Distinct nucleotide sequences in the sample also encode this CDR3. V usage is TRBV5-1 and J usage is TRBJ1-1; no reliable D call. The CDR3 is made up of 13 amino acids. Trimming took 0 bases from V and 1 from J, leaving 4 bases between them. Germline V gene lookup returns CDR1 SGHRS and CDR2 YFSETQ. CDR3 sequence (DNA): TGCGCCAGCAGCTTGGATCGGAACACTGAAGCTTTCTTT. It is translated as CASSLDRNTEAFF.

The chain joins TRBV11-2 to TRBJ1-2; D remains ambiguous. The CDR3 extends over 15 amino acids. Trimming removed 4 bases at V and 7 bases at J, with 19 bases between. The germline CDR1 and CDR2 sequences are SGHAT and FQNNGV. CDR3 in amino acids: CASSSPRRRGTGYTF. DNA for the CDR3: TGTGCCAGCAGCTCCCCAAGGAGGCGAGGTACTGGCTACACCTTC. The full variable domain, completed using reference TRBV11-2 and TRBJ1-2, is EAGVAQSPRYKIIEKRQSVAFWCNPISGHATLYWYQQILGQGPKLLIQFQNNGVVDDSQLPKDRFSAERLKGVDSTLKIQPAKLEDSAVYLCASSSPRRRGTGYTFGSGTRLTVV.

The chain uses TRBV14 and TRBJ1-2; TRBD1 is a possible D gene (6 bases). V dropped 2 bases and J dropped 2 bases, with 12 bases sitting between them. CDR3 length: 15 residues. Germline V gives CDR1 SGHDN, CDR2 FVKESK. As DNA, the CDR3 is TGTGCCAGCAGCCAAAAGGTACAGGGCAACTATGGCTACACCTTC. As protein: CASSQKVQGNYGYTF.

This rearrangement joins TRBV19 to TRBJ2-1; no clear D gene. Deletions cut 2 bases from V and 2 bases from J, with 10 bases between. Per germline, CDR1 LNHDA and CDR2 SQIVND (reference sequence). The CDR3 spans 15 residues. The CDR3 reads CASSILAPPYNEQFF. In nucleotides, the CDR3 is TGTGCCAGTAGTATATTGGCTCCGCCCTACAATGAGCAGTTCTTC.

This clone was detected only once. J is TRBJ2-5 and V is TRBV11-2, with 9 nucleotides matching TRBD2. The CDR3 loop spans 18 amino acids. J lost 2 bases, V lost 3 bases, and 13 bases had no gene match. Germline CDR1 and CDR2: SGHAT and FQNNGV. In nucleotides, the CDR3 is TGTGCCAGCAGCTTCGGCCTAGCGGGGCCTGGCTATCAAGAGACCCAGTACTTC. Its translation: CASSFGLAGPGYQETQYF.